This TCR beta chain was identified during a study of shared clonotypes between healthy human individuals. Study information: Researchers drew samples from two women and three men aged 18 to 49. There were three CD4 naive, three CD4 memory, two CD8 naive and one CD8 memory plates per donor. General study results and limits: A generally larger estimated richness was seen in naive subsets than in memory subsets.

The table came from immunoSEQ multiplex PCR; TCRdb's copy has only in-frame clones and leaves some out. The sample includes some 790,000 clones, roughly two thirds of them seen just once. The CDR3 extends over 13 amino acids. The germline gives CDR1 LNHDA, CDR2 SQIVND (reference sequence). V was cut by 3 bases and J by 8 bases, with 13 bases left in between. Splitting of CD4+ cells produced CD45RA+ naive and CD45RA-negative memory subsets. Notes on this clone: The antigen remains undetermined.

The sequencing sample was made of memory CD4+ T cells sorted from blood. Subset given: CD45RA-negative fraction. This chain uses TRBV19 with TRBJ1-1; tentatively, D is TRBD1 (5 bases). The origin of this receptor is a woman in her thirties in good health. CDR3 in amino acids: CASSIEGQTEAFF. CDR3 in DNA: TGTGCCAGTAGTATCGAGGGGCAGACCGAAGCTTTCTTT.